This T cell receptor (beta chain) was sequenced for a study of CD8 T cells in Susac syndrome. RNA in amounts of roughly 0.5 to 1 ug was reverse transcribed with random hexamers. The TCR beta CDR3 was amplified by immunoSEQ multiplex PCR across 54 Vbeta, 13 Jbeta. TCRdb re-derived calls from the immunoSEQ multiplex PCR reads in MiXCR, one entry per CDR3 protein. The sample includes some 300,000 distinct CDR3 sequences, about 82% of them seen just once. V was pared by 3 bases and J by 4 bases, with 8 bases between. This CDR3 has 13 amino acids. From germline, CDR1 is SGDLS and CDR2 YYNGEE. The TCR comes from a human donor with multiple sclerosis. J is TRBJ2-1 and V is TRBV9, with D unclear. Sequenced input: CD8+ T cells from PBMCs. CDR3 nucleotides: TGTGCCAGCAGCGCGAGTGGGTACAATGAGCAGTTCTTC. Its protein is CASSASGYNEQFF. The complete variable domain, with remaining parts taken from reference TRBV9 and TRBJ2-1, reads DSGVTQTPKHLITATGQRVTLRCSPRSGDLSVYWYQQSLDQGLQFLIQYYNGEERAKGNILERFSAQQFPDLHSELNLSSLELGDSALYFCASSASGYNEQFFGPGTRLTVL.